The 5 T cell receptor beta chains in this list originate from one sample, sequenced in a study of patients and donors after allogeneic stem cell transplantation. Each CDR3 protein gets one entry after TCRdb re-called the RT-PCR reads with MiXCR. The table shows 150,000 to 200,000 distinct CDR3 sequences, with about a quarter occurring only once. Source material: blood, either unsorted or a sorted T cell fraction (not recorded which). Receptors originate from a human donor who was either an allogeneic HSCT recipient or a stem cell or donor lymphocyte infusion donor (not recorded which). It is not recorded whose cells these are; they may come from a transplant donor.

V is TRBV20-1 and J is TRBJ2-1; D not certain. Germline CDR1 reads DFQATT; CDR2 reads SNEGSKA (reference sequence). The CDR3 has 14 amino acids. Trimming left V 5 bases short and J 3 bases short, with 14 bases between. Here the CDR3 DNA reads TGCAGTGCTGTGGTTTCATCCTTCTACAATGAGCAGTTCTTC. This translates into CSAVVSSFYNEQFF.

This sequence joins TRBV10-3 and TRBJ2-1, with 7 bases aligning to TRBD2. CDR1 and CDR2 from the germline V gene are ENHRY and SYGVKD. V lost 4 bases to trimming and J lost 1 base; unmatched junction nucleotides: 4. The CDR3 has 15 residues. Written as DNA, the CDR3 is TGTGCCATCAGTGGTGGCGGGAGTTCCTACAATGAGCAGTTCTTC. Its protein is CAISGGGSSYNEQFF.

This clonotype has more than one count but fewer than ten. The rearrangement uses TRBV27 and TRBJ1-2; D may be TRBD1 (6 bases). This CDR3 is 15 amino acids long. Germline CDR1 MNHEY, CDR2 SMNVEV (reference sequence). Trimming removed 0 bases at V and 13 bases at J, with 21 bases between. The chain's CDR3 is CASSLSSRDRPPSTF. The CDR3 DNA sequence: TGTGCCAGCAGTTTATCGTCTCGAGACAGGCCTCCTTCCACCTTC.

V usage is TRBV5-5 and J usage is TRBJ1-2; TRBD1 matches at 7 bases. The junction had 8 bases not matched to a gene; V was cut back by 0 bases and J by 3 bases. Germline V lookup: CDR1 SGHKS, CDR2 YYEKEE (reference sequence). The CDR3 has 16 amino acids. The CDR3 sequence is CASSLGLWTGHYGYTF. The CDR3 nucleotides read TGTGCCAGCAGCTTGGGCCTGTGGACAGGACACTATGGCTACACCTTC. Complete variable domain (other parts from reference TRBV5-5 and TRBJ1-2): DAGVTQSPTHLIKTRGQQVTLRCSPISGHKSVSWYQQVLGQGPQFIFQYYEKEERGRGNFPDRFSARQFPNYSSELNVNALLLGDSALYLCASSLGLWTGHYGYTFGSGTRLTVV.

This clonotype has a handful of counts. This chain connects TRBV12-3 or TRBV12-4 to TRBJ2-7, with D possibly being TRBD1 (6 bases). There are 13 residues in the CDR3. Trimming removed 6 bases at V and 0 bases at J, with 9 bases between. CDR3 DNA: TGTGCCAGCAGGAAACAGGGCTCCTACGAGCAGTACTTC. Its protein product is CASRKQGSYEQYF.